This T cell receptor beta chain was profiled in a study of T cells after yellow fever vaccination. Broader study findings: Contamination of FACS-sorted repertoires by abundant clonotypes from the bulk population could occur. Researchers report a weaker secondary response that nonetheless peaked faster, day 5 versus 15. Re-detected after boosting: most primary clones, 96% of CD4 and about 85% of CD8.

The authors made TCR cDNA by 5'RACE template switching, adding a universal primer site and UMIs. Using its own MiXCR run on the 5' RACE reads, TCRdb lists one record per CDR3 protein. The sample lists some 300,000 distinct CDR3 sequences, 8.5% to 10% occurring once. This clonotype was picked up a small number of times. Its antigen is undetermined. Trimming took off 8 bases at V and 4 bases at J, with 14 bases between the two ends. The CDR3 is made up of 13 amino acids. The sequencing used CD4+ T cells sorted from PBMCs, collected 5 days after the yellow fever booster vaccination. This sequence was found in a man younger than 30 who received the YFV17D yellow fever vaccine. The chain is built from TRBV12-3 or TRBV12-4 and TRBJ1-2; D perhaps matches TRBD1 (6 bases). CDR3 region: CASWVEGVYGYTF. For the CDR3, the DNA is TGTGCCAGCTGGGTCGAGGGGGTCTATGGCTACACCTTC.